The T cell receptor beta chain described here comes from a study of T cell clonality in common variable immunodeficiency (dated by TCRdb to about 2015). CVID samples and control samples contributed equivalent amounts of genomic DNA as sequencing input. For every sample, a 60 bp segment covering the rearranged TCRbeta CDR3 region was amplified and then sequenced. The immunoSEQ assay, a bias-corrected multiplex PCR with high-throughput sequencing, was employed for TCRbeta amplification. The paper's data handling went like this. Each unique nucleotide sequence was treated as a clone and annotated with V, D and J genes, copy number and frequency. Sequences were labeled productive if in frame, and non-productive if out of frame or containing stop codons. As previously described, clonality was calculated on the basis of Shannon's entropy. Mean CDR3 Kyte-Doolittle hydropathy was derived from the predicted amino acid sequences of productive clones. Scaled V gene usage was hierarchically clustered using Manhattan distance and complete linkage with the R hclust function. Clone sharing by CDR3 amino acid sequence was assessed by resampling 12 repertoires per group over 100 rounds. The repertoires were searched for about 70 published EBV-specific TCRbeta sequences and almost 250 published CMV-specific TCRbeta sequences. A couple of CVID samples that yielded fewer than 10,000 sequences were excluded from the analysis, so approximately 38 CVID repertoires were retained. The table comes from immuneACCESS by way of TCRdb, which keeps in-frame sequences with V and J called. Part of the clones is missing from these tables; in studies checked, under half for an unresolved V gene and the rest for unknown reasons. For V, J and clone size, that table is used; D and trimming come from the DNA. This sample includes 40,000 to 45,000 clones, and none of them was observed just once. Clones ranked in the top ten supply roughly 10% of the sample.

Inclusive of the bounding cysteine and phenylalanine, the CDR3 is 15 residues long. The 36 bases shown cover part of the CDR3, and their frame starts at base 1. Deletion took 6 bases off V and 1 base off J, with a span of 12 bases between the germline ends. Predominantly Caucasian heritage was noted among both the CVID patients and the healthy controls. Heparinized peripheral whole blood samples of 5 to 8 ml were collected from each donor. TCRbeta CDR3 repertoires were sequenced from genomic DNA of adults with common variable immune deficiency (CVID) and healthy adult controls. The control group comprised some 22 healthy adult volunteers, around 12 female and 10 male, aged about 23 to 75 years with a mean age of approximately 31. Diluted blood was subjected to density centrifugation over Hypaque 1077 or Ficoll-Paque for isolation of peripheral blood mononuclear cells. Genomic DNA was obtained from unsorted mononuclear cells using either Qiagen column purification or a centrifugation-based method.

Results the study describes overall, beyond this receptor: Increased TCRbeta clonality was found in CVID subjects compared with healthy controls (t-test p = 0.018), with the increase being most characteristic of about a third of subjects. CVID TCRbeta sequences were reported to have fewer deletions and N-nucleotide insertions and to lack highly modified clones with 13 or more V deletions. According to the authors, figuring out what caused the increased clonality in CVID would require sequencing the repertoires of T cell subpopulations. Fewer TCRbeta clones were shared among CVID subjects than among healthy controls (p < 0.0001). Even though DNA input was the same, control samples had an average of about 81,820 unique sequences each, compared with approximately 30,000 in CVID samples. Correlations of repertoire features with clinical complications were constrained by heterogeneity among patients within the CVID cohort.

In its sample, this clone was seen many times. There is no known antigen for this receptor. The CDR3 goes on 3 residues after the read ends, and that part is filled in from the germline J gene. The receptor comes from a person aged 18-70 years in good health. The chain is assembled from TRBV23-1 and TRBJ2-2; TRBD1 is possibly the D segment (6 matching bases). TRBV23-1 is sorted into the ORF group, with uncertain function. Material for sequencing was peripheral blood mononuclear cells. For the CDR3, the sequence is CASRVGGGNTGELFF. CDR3 DNA (partial): TGCGCCAGCAGGGTTGGGGGCGGGAACACCGGGGAG.